The 24 T cell receptor beta chains reported below all come from one sample, sequenced in a study of spatial heterogeneity in lung cancer. Time point in this sample: blood at routine non-recurrence follow-up after resection. TCRdb reanalysed the 5' RACE reads using MiXCR and keeps one entry per CDR3 protein. Altogether some 41,000 distinct CDR3 sequences are present, approximately 22% being singletons, with the ten largest covering under 8.5%. Sequenced here: PBMCs, sampled at follow-up. The receptors originated from a female donor with early-stage non-small cell lung cancer.

This clonotype was seen repeatedly, ten times or more. The chain links TRBV12-3 or TRBV12-4 to TRBJ2-1; 7 nucleotides match TRBD1. V dropped 8 bases and J dropped 9; count of bases not matched to a gene: 10. The CDR3 covers 13 residues. CDR3 bases: TGTGCCAGCTCGGGACAGCAATGGGGTGAGCAGTTCTTC. Protein sequence: CASSGQQWGEQFF.

This clonotype was counted at least ten times. The chain employs TRBV20-1 and TRBJ1-5, with TRBD1 matching over 9 bases. Germline loops: CDR1 DFQATT, CDR2 SNEGSKA (reference sequence). The CDR3 length is 15 residues. V was pared by 6 bases and J by 2 bases, with 8 bases of the junction left unmatched. This chain's CDR3 is CSAQTDRGGNQPQHF. The CDR3 DNA reads TGCAGTGCCCAAACGGACAGGGGTGGCAATCAGCCCCAGCATTTT.

This chain joins TRBV7-8 and TRBJ2-1, with 8 bases that match TRBD2. The CDR3 extends over 14 amino acids. Unmatched junction bases numbered 9, after V lost 5 bases and J lost 9 bases. Germline assignment: CDR1 SGHVS and CDR2 FQNEAQ. CDR3: CASSPGLVGGEQFF. CDR3 coding DNA: TGTGCCAGCAGCCCGGGACTAGTAGGCGGTGAGCAGTTCTTC.

This clonotype has just a few counts. This chain uses TRBV6-5 with TRBJ2-5; TRBD1 matches 7 bases. Trimming at V came to 2 bases and at J to 3 bases, leaving 6 bases not matched to a gene. Germline lookup yields CDR1 MNHEY and CDR2 SVGAGI. The CDR3 sequence is 15 residues long. CDR3 DNA: TGTGCCAGCAGTTACAGCCCCGGGACAGAAGAGACCCAGTACTTC. This sequence encodes CASSYSPGTEETQYF.

This clonotype has just a few counts. V usage is TRBV12-5 and J usage is TRBJ2-1; D gene ambiguous. Germline CDR1 reads LGHNT; CDR2 reads FRNRAP. V shed 5 bases and J shed 8 bases, with 7 bases lying between them. This CDR3 comprises 11 residues. CDR3 in amino acids: CASGLDHEQFF. DNA of the CDR3: TGTGCTAGTGGTCTGGACCATGAGCAGTTCTTC.

In its sample, this clonotype was seen a few times. This chain connects TRBV29-1 to TRBJ1-3, with 10 nucleotides matching TRBD1. Looked up from germline, CDR1 is SQVTM and CDR2 is ANQGSEA. The V gene end was trimmed by 6 bases and the J gene end by 1 base; junction bases not matched to a gene: 6. CDR3 length: 15 amino acids. The CDR3 region has the DNA TGCAGCGTGGAGGGACAGGGGAGGTCTGGAAACACCATATATTTT. This sequence encodes CSVEGQGRSGNTIYF.

This clonotype was seen a handful of times. This rearrangement joins TRBV12-3 or TRBV12-4 to TRBJ2-3; D uncertain. The CDR3 totals 13 residues. V shed 2 bases and J shed 6 bases, with 9 bases lying between them. CDR3 residues: CASSLSRRDTQYF. Written as DNA, the CDR3 is TGTGCCAGCAGTTTAAGCCGTCGGGATACGCAGTATTTT.

This clonotype was recorded at least ten times. The V call is TRBV20-1, the J call TRBJ2-3; 7 bases are a match to TRBD2. Losses at the gene ends were 1 base for V and 1 base for J; bases not matched to a gene: 2. Germline V gene sequence: CDR1 DFQATT, CDR2 SNEGSKA (reference sequence). The CDR3 has 14 residues. The CDR3 here is CSARVGGRTDTQYF. CDR3 nucleotide sequence: TGCAGTGCTAGAGTGGGAGGGCGCACAGATACGCAGTATTTT.

The chain uses TRBV12-3 or TRBV12-4 and TRBJ2-2; D tentatively reads TRBD1 or TRBD2 (5 bases each). V was shortened by 4 bases and J by 5 bases, with 14 bases between the two germline ends. The CDR3 length is 15 residues. The CDR3 sequence is CASSSGTVGTGELFF. The CDR3 nucleotides are TGTGCCAGCAGTTCCGGGACGGTGGGGACCGGGGAGCTGTTTTTT.

This clonotype was seen more than once but under ten times. The rearrangement links TRBV7-8 to TRBJ1-1, with D possibly being TRBD1 (5 bases). The V gene's germline CDR1 is SGHVS and CDR2 FQNEAQ. This CDR3 spans 15 amino acids. The ends were cut back, 3 bases at V and 6 bases at J, with 17 bases in the middle. CDR3 amino acids: CASSLLIGVLAEAFF. DNA of the CDR3: TGTGCCAGCAGCTTGTTAATAGGGGTTCTCGCTGAAGCTTTCTTT.

This chain uses TRBV5-1 with TRBJ1-1, with D unresolved. The CDR3 contains 12 residues. Germline CDR1 is SGHRS and CDR2 is YFSETQ. V dropped 0 bases and J dropped 10 bases, with 10 bases sitting between them. CDR3 in DNA: TGCGCCAGCAGCTTGGTTGGGTTCGCAGCTTTCTTT. Its protein product is CASSLVGFAAFF.

The chain has TRBV21-1 and TRBJ2-2. TRBV21-1 is flagged as a pseudogene. This CDR3 has 14 residues. Written as DNA, the CDR3 is TGTGCCAGCAGCAGACCTAATACCACCGGGGAGCTGTTTTTT. Its protein product is CASSRPNTTGELFF.

The J gene is TRBJ2-5, the V gene TRBV5-4, with 7 bases that match TRBD1. The V gene end was trimmed by 5 bases and the J gene end by 5 bases; junction bases not matched to a gene: 12. This CDR3 is built from 15 residues. Looked up from germline, CDR1 is SGHNT and CDR2 is YYREEE (reference sequence). The CDR3 is CASRGPGQTWETQYF. The CDR3 nucleotides read TGTGCCAGCAGGGGGCCGGGACAGACTTGGGAGACCCAGTACTTC.

This clonotype occurred a few times. The CDR3 loop reads CASSLGETSGETQYF. The CDR3 DNA follows: TGCGCCAGCAGCTTGGGGGAGACTAGTGGGGAGACCCAGTACTTC. The rearrangement joins TRBV5-1 to TRBJ2-5; D possibly corresponds to TRBD2 (6 bases). Trimming pared 0 bases from V and 5 bases from J, leaving 14 bases between. This CDR3 has 15 residues. The germline V gene encodes CDR1 SGHRS and CDR2 YFSETQ. Full variable domain (rest looked up from reference TRBV5-1 and TRBJ2-5): KAGVTQTPRYLIKTRGQQVTLSCSPISGHRSVSWYQQTPGQGLQFLFEYFSETQRNKGNFPGRFSGRQFSNSRSEMNVSTLELGDSALYLCASSLGETSGETQYFGPGTRLLVL.

This clonotype has more than one count but fewer than ten. The rearrangement links TRBV6-6 to TRBJ1-2; D unclear. The CDR3 is 12 amino acids. CDR1 and CDR2 from the germline V gene are MNHNY and SVGAGI (reference sequence). V was cut by 7 bases and J by 7 bases, with 13 bases left in between. The CDR3 nucleotides read TGTGCCAGCACCGGAAAATCGATTGGCTACACCTTC. It specifies CASTGKSIGYTF.

This chain links TRBV4-2 with TRBJ2-6; D is ambiguous. Germline loops: CDR1 LGHNA, CDR2 YNFKEQ. V lost 0 bases, J lost 2 bases, and 8 bases lay in between. This CDR3 is 16 amino acids long. The CDR3 loop is CASSQERNAGANVLTF. The CDR3, as DNA: TGTGCCAGCAGCCAAGAAAGGAACGCTGGGGCCAACGTCCTGACTTTC.

The sample holds a few counts of this clonotype. The chain joins TRBV2 to TRBJ1-6; D is perhaps TRBD1 (5 bases). Germline V gene lookup returns CDR1 SNHLY and CDR2 FYNNEI. Trimming stripped 2 bases from V and 1 base from J, with 12 bases between. This CDR3 is 17 amino acids long. CDR3 nucleotides: TGTGCCAGCAGTGAAATGAATCGGGGGTCCTATAATTCACCCCTCCACTTT. Translation: CASSEMNRGSYNSPLHF.

In DNA form, the CDR3 reads TGTGCCAGCAAGGGAGCCGGCCCAGATACGCAGTATTTT. It is translated as CASKGAGPDTQYF. The chain employs TRBV6-5 and TRBJ2-3; possibly TRBD2 for D (5 bases). This CDR3 has 13 residues. V was clipped by 7 bases and J by 4 bases, with 12 bases between them. The V gene's germline CDR1 is MNHEY and CDR2 SVGAGI.

On this clonotype itself: Sequence at one end of the junction differs from germline and may be a read error. The chain has TRBV7-9 and TRBJ2-2; maybe TRBD1 (6 bases). The CDR3 is 14 residues long. CDR1 SEHNR and CDR2 FQNEAQ come from the germline V gene (reference sequence). The DNA for the CDR3 is TGTGCCAGCAGCCAGGGGCAGAACACCGGGGTGCTGTTTTTT. This gives the protein CASSQGQNTGVLFF.

The chain uses TRBV7-2 and TRBJ1-1; no clear D gene. Trimming shortened V by 5 bases and J by 4 bases, and 14 bases separated the two germline ends. The germline CDR1 and CDR2 sequences are SGHTA and FQGNSA. There are 14 residues in the CDR3. The CDR3 is CASSKGRSFTEAFF. CDR3 nucleotides: TGTGCCAGCAGCAAAGGGCGCAGCTTCACTGAAGCTTTCTTT.

This chain links TRBV5-1 with TRBJ2-7; weak D call: TRBD1 (6 bases). The CDR3 is made up of 14 amino acids. The V end was cut by 2 bases, the J end by 3 bases, with 12 bases between. From germline, CDR1 is SGHRS and CDR2 YFSETQ. CDR3 sequence reads: CASSFQGGIYEQYF. CDR3 DNA: TGCGCCAGCAGCTTTCAAGGGGGAATCTACGAGCAGTACTTC.

This clonotype has just a few counts. The chain has TRBV2 and TRBJ1-1; D uncertain. This CDR3 region has 11 residues. The germline V gene encodes CDR1 SNHLY and CDR2 FYNNEI. Trimming took off 11 bases at V and 2 bases at J, with 9 bases between the two ends. The CDR3, as DNA: TGTGCCTCCCAGCATAACACTGAAGCTTTCTTT. Protein product: CASQHNTEAFF. The whole variable domain, remainder taken from reference TRBV2 and TRBJ1-1, is EPEVTQTPSHQVTQMGQEVILRCVPISNHLYFYWYRQILGQKVEFLVSFYNNEISEKSEIFDDQFSVERPDGSNFTLKIRSTKLEDSAMYFCASQHNTEAFFGQGTRLTVV.

This chain uses TRBV15 with TRBJ2-7; D might be TRBD2 (6 bases). CDR3 length equals 13 residues. Trimming took 5 bases from V and 5 from J, leaving 13 bases between them. Germline V gene data show CDR1 as LNHNV and CDR2 as YYDKDF (reference sequence). CDR3 loop: CATSSRGRNEQYF. The CDR3 bases are TGTGCCACCAGCTCCCGAGGGAGGAACGAGCAGTACTTC.

The chain employs TRBV21-1 and TRBJ2-1. TRBV21-1 is shown as a pseudogene. The CDR3 extends over 16 amino acids. The DNA of the CDR3 is TGTGCCAGCAGCAAAGCGCGGACCCCCTCCTACAATGAGCAGTTCTTC. As protein: CASSKARTPSYNEQFF.